Listed here are 19 T cell receptor beta chains from one sample, sequenced in a study of blood T cell repertoires in COVID-19. Clones were read by immunoSEQ multiplex PCR, and TCRdb kept only the in-frame ones, dropping some. This sample carries 270,000 or so clones, around 90% of them seen once, and the ten largest clones take 2.3%. The sequencing input was PBMCs or T cells enriched from blood (not recorded which). These receptors were collected from a woman aged 40-49 years with acute COVID-19.

The chain links TRBV30 to TRBJ1-2; 8 nucleotides agree with TRBD1. Germline V gives CDR1 GTSNPN, CDR2 SVGIG (reference sequence). V shed 8 bases and J 7 bases; nucleotides not matched to a gene: 15. The length of the CDR3 is 14 residues. Here the CDR3 reads CATKGLDRAFGYTF. The CDR3 bases are TGTGCCACCAAAGGGCTGGACAGGGCGTTTGGCTACACCTTC.

The chain carries TRBV11-2 and TRBJ1-5, with D perhaps TRBD1 (6 bases). The V end lost 5 bases, the J end lost 3 bases, and 11 bases lay between the germline ends. Germline loops: CDR1 SGHAT, CDR2 FQNNGV. The CDR3 runs 14 residues. Written as DNA, the CDR3 is TGTGCCAGCAGCCCCGGGACACTCAATCAGCCCCAGCATTTT. This translates into CASSPGTLNQPQHF.

The CDR3: CASSLRGRGLDTQYF. CDR3 bases: TGTGCCAGCAGCTTAAGGGGGAGGGGTTTGGATACGCAGTATTTT. The V and J genes are TRBV7-8 and TRBJ2-3; D might be TRBD2 (7 bases). The CDR3 spans 15 residues. Per the germline V gene, CDR1 is SGHVS and CDR2 is FQNEAQ. The V end was cut by 2 bases, the J end by 6 bases, with 15 bases between.

The genes are TRBV9 and TRBJ2-1, with TRBD1 as a possible D gene (6 bases). The V end lost 4 bases, the J end lost 1 base, and 15 bases lay between the germline ends. The V gene's germline CDR1 is SGDLS and CDR2 YYNGEE. There are 16 residues in the CDR3. CDR3 sequence: CASSPLLQGSYNEQFF. The CDR3 region has the DNA TGTGCCAGCAGCCCCCTGCTTCAGGGGTCCTACAATGAGCAGTTCTTC.

The V call is TRBV3-1 (or the pseudogene TRBV3-2), the J call TRBJ2-2, with D perhaps matching TRBD2 (7 bases). The CDR3 runs to 16 residues. Germline V CDR1 and CDR2: LGHDT, YNNKEL (reference sequence). V gave up 2 bases and J gave up 2 bases, with 12 bases separating them. In DNA, the CDR3 is TGTGCCAGCAGCCAAAAAGGGGGGGGCAACACCGGGGAGCTGTTTTTT. This gives the protein CASSQKGGGNTGELFF.

The rearrangement uses TRBV7-6 and TRBJ2-7; 13 bases agree with TRBD2. Germline CDR1 reads SGHVS; CDR2 reads FNYEAQ. This CDR3 spans 17 amino acids. V shed 2 bases and J 7 bases; nucleotides not matched to a gene: 11. The CDR3 DNA follows: TGTGCCAGCAGCTTATTAGAGACTAGCGGGAGGCGAGCGGAGCAGTACTTC. Its translation is CASSLLETSGRRAEQYF.

The V gene is TRBV19, the J gene TRBJ1-2; a weak D match, TRBD1 (6 bases). CDR1 and CDR2 from the germline V gene are LNHDA and SQIVND (reference sequence). V shed 7 bases and J shed 7 bases, with 13 bases lying between them. CDR3 size: 12 residues. The CDR3 region is CASMWGQIGYTF. The CDR3, as DNA: TGTGCCAGTATGTGGGGGCAGATTGGCTACACCTTC.

The chain combines TRBV5-1 with TRBJ1-6; no clear D gene. From germline, CDR1 is SGHRS and CDR2 YFSETQ. Trimming removed 0 bases at V and 5 bases at J, with 9 bases between. The CDR3 runs to 15 residues. DNA of the CDR3: TGCGCCAGCAGCTTGGAGGCAGGTGATAATTCACCCCTCCACTTT. Protein product: CASSLEAGDNSPLHF.

This sequence joins TRBV18 and TRBJ1-2; D is ambiguous. Germline CDR1 and CDR2: KGHSH and LQKENI. V shed 6 bases and J shed 7 bases, with 18 bases lying between them. The CDR3 length is 14 residues. The CDR3 here is CASSLNTEGGGYTF. The CDR3 DNA sequence: TGTGCCAGCTCGCTAAACACGGAGGGCGGTGGCTACACCTTC.

V and J are TRBV19 and TRBJ2-2; perhaps TRBD1 as D (6 bases). V dropped 7 bases and J dropped 3 bases, with 12 bases sitting between them. Per the germline V gene, CDR1 is LNHDA and CDR2 is SQIVND (reference sequence). The CDR3 totals 14 residues. The chain's CDR3 is CASTKGEYTGELFF. CDR3 sequence (DNA): TGTGCCAGTACCAAGGGGGAGTACACCGGGGAGCTGTTTTTT.

This clone was detected once. The chain links TRBV3-1 (or the pseudogene TRBV3-2) to TRBJ1-1; TRBD1 aligns across 9 bases. Losses at the gene ends were 5 bases for V and 1 base for J; bases not matched to a gene: 2. CDR1 LGHDT and CDR2 YNNKEL come from the germline V gene (reference sequence). The CDR3 extends over 14 amino acids. The CDR3 DNA reads as TGTGCCAGCAGCGAGACAGGGGGGAACACTGAAGCTTTCTTT. Amino acid sequence: CASSETGGNTEAFF.

This sequence joins TRBV20-1 and TRBJ2-7; 7 positions match TRBD2. V was pared by 3 bases and J by 3 bases, with 2 bases of the junction left unmatched. In germline, CDR1 is DFQATT, CDR2 SNEGSKA (reference sequence). The CDR3 extends over 12 amino acids. The CDR3 sequence: CSASPSGYEQYF. CDR3 nucleotides: TGCAGTGCTAGTCCTAGCGGCTACGAGCAGTACTTC.

This rearrangement joins TRBV27 to TRBJ2-3; 7 bases are a match to TRBD2. Germline V lookup: CDR1 MNHEY, CDR2 SMNVEV (reference sequence). The CDR3 is made up of 14 amino acids. J lost 5 bases, V lost 2 bases, and 4 bases had no gene match. The CDR3 region is CASSLGGGVDTQYF. CDR3 sequence (DNA): TGTGCCAGCAGTTTAGGGGGGGGTGTAGATACGCAGTATTTT.

CDR3 protein: CASSREGTAGATSTDTQYF. The CDR3 DNA reads TGTGCCAGCAGCAGGGAAGGGACAGCGGGGGCTACTAGCACAGATACGCAGTATTTT. J is TRBJ2-3 and V is TRBV5-4, with a tentative D call TRBD2 (8 bases). This CDR3 is 19 amino acids long. Germline V gene lookup returns CDR1 SGHNT and CDR2 YYREEE (reference sequence). Trimming took off 4 bases at V and 0 bases at J, with 24 bases between the two ends.

The J gene is TRBJ1-1, the V gene TRBV18; 8 bases agree with TRBD1. The CDR3 has 16 amino acids. Looked up from germline, CDR1 is KGHSH and CDR2 is LQKENI. The ends lost 1 base at V and 8 bases at J; junction bases unmatched: 12. CDR3 in DNA: TGTGCCAGCTCACCACAGAAGGGACAGGTTGTTGCCGAAGCTTTCTTT. It codes for CASSPQKGQVVAEAFF.

The V gene is TRBV5-1, the J gene TRBJ2-2; possibly TRBD2 for D (5 bases). Germline loops: CDR1 SGHRS, CDR2 YFSETQ. This CDR3 region has 17 residues. Trimming cost V 0 bases and J 5 bases, with 17 bases left between them. CDR3 sequence: CASSLAPRARDTGELFF. The DNA for the CDR3 is TGCGCCAGCAGCTTGGCCCCGCGGGCAAGGGATACCGGGGAGCTGTTTTTT.

The V call is TRBV5-6, the J call TRBJ2-2; the D gene is possibly TRBD1 (5 bases). V dropped 6 bases and J dropped 7 bases, with 19 bases sitting between them. The CDR3 totals 15 residues. Germline lookup yields CDR1 SGHDT and CDR2 YYEEEE. CDR3 DNA: TGTGCCAGCATCACGAAGGGGTACACGGGCGGGGAGCTGTTTTTT. This sequence encodes CASITKGYTGGELFF.

The V call is TRBV9, the J call TRBJ1-2; unclear D gene. The V end was cut by 0 bases, the J end by 7 bases, with 16 bases between. Per germline, CDR1 SGDLS and CDR2 YYNGEE. The CDR3 spans 15 residues. CDR3 in DNA: TGTGCCAGCAGCGTAGACCCGGCGGGAGTAGGTGGCTACACCTTC. Its protein is CASSVDPAGVGGYTF.

The chain has TRBV3-1 (or the pseudogene TRBV3-2) and TRBJ2-5; 10 bases are shared with TRBD2. This CDR3 has 16 amino acids. Unmatched junction bases numbered 4, after V lost 2 bases and J lost 1 base. Germline assignment: CDR1 LGHDT and CDR2 YNNKEL (reference sequence). The CDR3 protein is CASSQRSGGAQETQYF. As DNA, the CDR3 is TGTGCCAGCAGCCAACGGAGCGGGGGGGCCCAAGAGACCCAGTACTTC.